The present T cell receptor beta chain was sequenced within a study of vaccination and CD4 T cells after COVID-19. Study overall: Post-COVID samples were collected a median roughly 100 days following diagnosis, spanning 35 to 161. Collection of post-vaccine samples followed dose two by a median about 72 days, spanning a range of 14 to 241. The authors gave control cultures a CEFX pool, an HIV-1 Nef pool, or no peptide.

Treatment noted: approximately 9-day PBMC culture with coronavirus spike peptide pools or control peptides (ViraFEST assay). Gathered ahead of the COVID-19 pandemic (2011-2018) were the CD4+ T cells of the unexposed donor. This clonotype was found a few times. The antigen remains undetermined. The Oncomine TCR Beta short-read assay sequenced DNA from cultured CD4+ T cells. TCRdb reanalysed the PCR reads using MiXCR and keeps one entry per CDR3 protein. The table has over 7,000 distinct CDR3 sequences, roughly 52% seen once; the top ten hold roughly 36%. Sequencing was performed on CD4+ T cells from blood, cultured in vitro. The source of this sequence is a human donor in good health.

The CDR3 DNA reads as TGTGCCACCCGAGAGGGGTGGGATCAGCCCCAGCATTTT. Translating gives CATREGWDQPQHF. The gene calls are TRBV2 and TRBJ1-5; perhaps TRBD1 as D (5 bases). CDR1 and CDR2 from the germline V gene are SNHLY and FYNNEI. V was cut by 10 bases and J by 5 bases, with 15 bases left in between. CDR3 length: 13 amino acids.